The sequence of this T cell receptor (beta chain) was determined in a study of blood T cell repertoires in COVID-19. Study overall: The United States, Italy and Spain supplied acute and convalescent COVID-19 samples.

In the original analysis: The assay estimated nucleated cells by amplifying reference gene primers. Here immunoSEQ multiplex PCR was the method, and the copy in TCRdb shows in-frame clones only, minus some. That table gives V, J and clone size, and the DNA gave D and trimming. The table lists 100,000 to 150,000 clones, around 80% of them singletons. Trimming cost V 5 bases and J 2 bases; bases outside gene matches: 17. Germline CDR1 reads SGHVS; CDR2 reads FQNEAQ. There are 18 residues in the CDR3. Followed longitudinally, the Seattle patients had been enrolled during active infection. The rearrangement links TRBV7-8 to TRBJ1-2; 7 bases agree with TRBD1. The sequencing sample was made of peripheral blood. The clonotype was recovered from a man aged 25-40 years with COVID-19, enrolled during active disease. DNA for the CDR3: TGTGCCAGCAGCCGACAGGGTATAGGGTCCTTTATGAACTATGGCTACACCTTC. Translating gives CASSRQGIGSFMNYGYTF. Supplemented by reference TRBV7-8 and TRBJ1-2, the full variable domain reads GAGVSQSPRYKVAKRGQDVALRCDPISGHVSLFWYQQALGQGPEFLTYFQNEAQLDKSGLPSDRFFAERPEGSVSTLKIQRTQQEDSAVYLCASSRQGIGSFMNYGYTFGSGTRLTVV.